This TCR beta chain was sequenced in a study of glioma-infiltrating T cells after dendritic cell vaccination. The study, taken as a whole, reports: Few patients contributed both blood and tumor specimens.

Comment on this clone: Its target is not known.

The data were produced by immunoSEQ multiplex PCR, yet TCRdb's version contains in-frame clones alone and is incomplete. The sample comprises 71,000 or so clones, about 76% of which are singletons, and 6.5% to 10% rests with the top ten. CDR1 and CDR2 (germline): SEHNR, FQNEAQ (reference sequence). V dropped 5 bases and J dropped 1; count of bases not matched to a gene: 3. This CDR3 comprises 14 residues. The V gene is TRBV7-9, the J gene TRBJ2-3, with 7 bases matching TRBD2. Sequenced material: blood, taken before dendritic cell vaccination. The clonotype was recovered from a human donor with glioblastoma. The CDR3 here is CASSPSGGTDTQYF. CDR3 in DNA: TGTGCCAGCAGCCCCAGCGGGGGCACAGATACGCAGTATTTT.